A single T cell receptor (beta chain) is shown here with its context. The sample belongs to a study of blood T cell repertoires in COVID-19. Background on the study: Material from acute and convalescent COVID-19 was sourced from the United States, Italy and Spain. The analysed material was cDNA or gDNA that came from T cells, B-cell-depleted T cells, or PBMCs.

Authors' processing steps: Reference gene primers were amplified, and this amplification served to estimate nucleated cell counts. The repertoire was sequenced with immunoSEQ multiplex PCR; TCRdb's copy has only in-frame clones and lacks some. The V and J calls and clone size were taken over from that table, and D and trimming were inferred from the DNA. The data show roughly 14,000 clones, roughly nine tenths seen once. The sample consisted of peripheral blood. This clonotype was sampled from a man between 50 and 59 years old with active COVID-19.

CDR3 nucleotide sequence: TGTGCCAGTAGCACTGACAGGCGGGGGAAGTTTTCTGAAGCTTTCTTT. This codes for CASSTDRRGKFSEAFF. This chain joins TRBV19 and TRBJ1-1, with D possibly being TRBD1 (6 bases). The CDR3 is made up of 16 amino acids. V lost 6 bases, J lost 6 bases, and 23 bases lay in between. CDR1 and CDR2 from the germline V gene are LNHDA and SQIVND (reference sequence). Drawing the rest from reference TRBV19 and TRBJ1-1, the complete variable domain is DGGITQSPKYLFRKEGQNVTLSCEQNLNHDAMYWYRQDPGQGLRLIYYSQIVNDFQKGDIAEGYSVSREKKESFPLTVTSAQKNPTAFYLCASSTDRRGKFSEAFFGQGTRLTVV.